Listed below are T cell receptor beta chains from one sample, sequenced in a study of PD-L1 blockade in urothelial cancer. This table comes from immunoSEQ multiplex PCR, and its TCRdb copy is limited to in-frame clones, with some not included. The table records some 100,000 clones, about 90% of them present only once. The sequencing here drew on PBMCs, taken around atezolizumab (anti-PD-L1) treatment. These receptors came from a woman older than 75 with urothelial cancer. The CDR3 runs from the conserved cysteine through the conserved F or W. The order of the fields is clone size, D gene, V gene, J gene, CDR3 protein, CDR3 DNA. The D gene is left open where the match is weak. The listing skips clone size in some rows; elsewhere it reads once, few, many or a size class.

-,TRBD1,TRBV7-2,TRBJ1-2,CASSPPDRGAYGYTF,TGTGCCAGCAGCCCCCCCGACAGGGGGGCCTATGGCTACACCTTC
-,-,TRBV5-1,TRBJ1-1,CASSLNQGTNTEAFF,TGCGCCAGCAGCTTGAACCAGGGGACGAACACTGAAGCTTTCTTT
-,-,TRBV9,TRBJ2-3,CASSPNSDTQYF,TGTGCCAGCAGCCCCAACTCAGATACGCAGTATTTT
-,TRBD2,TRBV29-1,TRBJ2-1,CSVDSWTSGDNEQFF,TGCAGCGTTGATTCCTGGACTAGCGGGGACAATGAGCAGTTCTTC
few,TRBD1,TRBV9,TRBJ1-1,CASSVFDRDTEAFF,TGTGCCAGCAGCGTCTTTGACAGGGACACTGAAGCTTTCTTT
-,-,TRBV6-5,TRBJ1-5,CASSYSPGGNQPQHF,TGTGCCAGCAGTTACTCACCGGGAGGGAATCAGCCCCAGCATTTT
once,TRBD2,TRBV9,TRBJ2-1,CASSVAGGLYNEQFF,TGTGCCAGCAGCGTAGCGGGAGGGCTCTACAATGAGCAGTTCTTC
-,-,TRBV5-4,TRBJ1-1,CASSNTGTEAFF,TGTGCCAGCAGCAACACAGGGACTGAAGCTTTCTTT
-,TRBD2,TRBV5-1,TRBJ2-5,CASSLEPASGRTPQETQYF,TGCGCCAGCAGCTTGGAGCCGGCTAGCGGGAGGACTCCCCAAGAGACCCAGTACTTC
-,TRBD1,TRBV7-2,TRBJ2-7,CASSFQGGRASEQYF,TGTGCCAGCAGCTTCCAAGGGGGCAGGGCGAGCGAGCAGTACTTC
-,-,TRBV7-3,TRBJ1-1,CASSPGGNTEAFF,TGTGCCAGCAGCCCGGGGGGGAACACTGAAGCTTTCTTT
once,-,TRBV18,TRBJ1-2,CASSPPAQMDGYTF,TGTGCCAGCTCACCACCGGCACAGATGGATGGCTACACCTTC
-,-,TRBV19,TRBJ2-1,CASSPPLALAPVETPSYNEQFF,TGTGCCAGTAGTCCTCCACTAGCTCTGGCCCCGGTAGAGACCCCTTCCTACAATGAGCAGTTCTTC
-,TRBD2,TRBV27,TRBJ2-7,CASSSLGTSYEQYF,TGTGCCAGCAGTTCGTTAGGGACTAGCTACGAGCAGTACTTC
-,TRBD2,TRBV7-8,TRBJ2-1,CASSIAGGSYNEQFF,TGTGCCAGCAGCATAGCGGGAGGGAGTTACAATGAGCAGTTCTTC
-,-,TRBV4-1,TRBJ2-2,CASSQDEGASTGELFF,TGCGCCAGCAGCCAAGATGAGGGTGCCTCCACCGGGGAGCTGTTTTTT
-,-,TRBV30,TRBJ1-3,CAWTQGSGNTIYF,TGTGCCTGGACCCAGGGCTCTGGAAACACCATATATTTT
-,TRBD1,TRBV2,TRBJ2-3,CASSAGTGITDTQYF,TGTGCCAGCAGTGCCGGGACAGGGATCACAGATACGCAGTATTTT
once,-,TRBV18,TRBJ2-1,CASSPIREVIYNEQFF,TGTGCCAGCTCACCGATTCGGGAAGTGATCTACAATGAGCAGTTCTTC
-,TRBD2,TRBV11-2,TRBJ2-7,CASSLSGTRSFEQYF,TGTGCCAGCAGCCTCTCAGGGACTAGATCTTTCGAGCAGTACTTC
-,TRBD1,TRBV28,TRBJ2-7,CASSRDSYEQYF,TGTGCCAGCAGTCGGGACAGCTACGAGCAGTACTTC
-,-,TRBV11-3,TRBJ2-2,CASSSYTGRGAGELFF,TGTGCCAGCAGCTCGTACACCGGGCGGGGCGCCGGGGAGCTGTTTTTT